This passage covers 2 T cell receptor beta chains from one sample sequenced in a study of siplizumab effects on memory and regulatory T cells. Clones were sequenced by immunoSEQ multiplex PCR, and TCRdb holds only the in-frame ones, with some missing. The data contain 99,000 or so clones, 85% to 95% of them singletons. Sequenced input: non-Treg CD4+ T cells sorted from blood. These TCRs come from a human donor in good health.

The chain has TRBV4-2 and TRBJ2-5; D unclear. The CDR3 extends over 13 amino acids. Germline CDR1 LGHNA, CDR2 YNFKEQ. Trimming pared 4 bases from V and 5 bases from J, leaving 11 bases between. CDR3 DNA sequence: TGTGCCAGCAGCCGAGAGTTGAGGGAGACCCAGTACTTC. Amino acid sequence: CASSRELRETQYF.

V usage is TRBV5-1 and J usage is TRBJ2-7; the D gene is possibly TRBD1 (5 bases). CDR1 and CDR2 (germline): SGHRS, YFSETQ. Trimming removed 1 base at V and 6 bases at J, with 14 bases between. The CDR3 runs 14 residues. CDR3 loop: CASSLNAGQGEQYF. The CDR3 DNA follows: TGCGCCAGCAGCTTGAATGCAGGGCAGGGCGAGCAGTACTTC.